This TCR beta chain comes out of a study of molecular identifiers for immune sequencing clone quantification. Whole-study results and caveats: Highly expanded clone sizes could be underestimated through barcode sharing by identical TCR molecules. Spiked Jurkat TCR RNA originating from one cell could reportedly be identified amid some 920,000 naive cells.

Methods described previously, with TCR primers listed, were used for bulk TCR libraries. Each CDR3 protein gets one entry after TCRdb re-called the PCR reads with MiXCR. The table has over 85,000 distinct CDR3 sequences, 21% seen once. With respect to this clonotype: Its cognate antigen is unknown. Possible read error: a much larger clone is one base away.

The clonotype was recovered from a human donor in good health. Some libraries in this study had Jurkat cell RNA spiked in. Sequenced input: naive CD8+ T cells from blood, with Jurkat cell RNA spiked in. The subset was: FACS-sorted CD8+CD4-CCR7+CD45RA+ naive T cells.

The CDR3 region has the DNA TGTGCCAGCAGCTTAGAGGGCAAGCAGCCCCAGCATTTT. Translated: CASSLEGKQPQHF. V usage is TRBV7-9 and J usage is TRBJ1-5; the D is unclear. The CDR3 sequence is 13 residues long. Germline values: CDR1 SEHNR, CDR2 FQNEAQ (reference sequence).